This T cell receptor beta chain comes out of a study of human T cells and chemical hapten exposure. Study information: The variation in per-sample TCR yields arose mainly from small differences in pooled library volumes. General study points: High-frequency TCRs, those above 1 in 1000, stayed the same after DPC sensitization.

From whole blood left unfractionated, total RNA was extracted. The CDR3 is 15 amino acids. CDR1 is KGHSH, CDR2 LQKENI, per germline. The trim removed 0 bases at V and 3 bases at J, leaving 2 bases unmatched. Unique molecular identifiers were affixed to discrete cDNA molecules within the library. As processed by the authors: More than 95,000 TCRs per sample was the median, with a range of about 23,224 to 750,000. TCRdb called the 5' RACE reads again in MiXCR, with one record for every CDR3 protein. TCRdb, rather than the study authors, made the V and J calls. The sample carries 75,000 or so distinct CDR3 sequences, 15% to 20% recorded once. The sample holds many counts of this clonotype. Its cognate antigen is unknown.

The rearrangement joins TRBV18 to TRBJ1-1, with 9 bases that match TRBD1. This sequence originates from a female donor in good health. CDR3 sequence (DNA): TGTGCCAGCTCACCACCGGACAGGGGCCACACTGAAGCTTTCTTT. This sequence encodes CASSPPDRGHTEAFF.